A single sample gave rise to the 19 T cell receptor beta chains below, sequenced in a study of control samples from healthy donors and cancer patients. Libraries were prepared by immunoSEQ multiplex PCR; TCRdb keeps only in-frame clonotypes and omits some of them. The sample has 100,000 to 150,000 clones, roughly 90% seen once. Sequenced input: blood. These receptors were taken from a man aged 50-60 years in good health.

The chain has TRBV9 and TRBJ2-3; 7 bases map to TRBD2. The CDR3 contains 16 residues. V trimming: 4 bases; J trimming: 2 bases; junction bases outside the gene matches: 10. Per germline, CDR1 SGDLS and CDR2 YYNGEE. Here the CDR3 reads CASSPLVGGITDTQYF. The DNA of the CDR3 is TGTGCCAGCAGCCCTCTCGTGGGGGGGATCACAGATACGCAGTATTTT.

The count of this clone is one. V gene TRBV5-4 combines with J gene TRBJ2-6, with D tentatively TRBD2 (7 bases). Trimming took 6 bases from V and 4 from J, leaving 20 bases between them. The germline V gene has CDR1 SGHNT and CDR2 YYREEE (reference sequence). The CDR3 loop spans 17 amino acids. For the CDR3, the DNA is TGTGCCAGCACCTTAGGAGGGGGGGTGGCAGGGGCCAACGTCCTGACTTTC. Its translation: CASTLGGGVAGANVLTF. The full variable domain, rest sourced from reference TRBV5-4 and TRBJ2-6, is ETGVTQSPTHLIKTRGQQVTLRCSSQSGHNTVSWYQQALGQGPQFIFQYYREEENGRGNFPPRFSGLQFPNYSSELNVNALELDDSALYLCASTLGGGVAGANVLTFGAGSRLTVL.

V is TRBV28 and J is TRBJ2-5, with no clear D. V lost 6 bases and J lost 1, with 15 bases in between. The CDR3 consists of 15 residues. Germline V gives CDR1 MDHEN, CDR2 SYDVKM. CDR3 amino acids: CASRNPHTSQETQYF. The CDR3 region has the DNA TGTGCCAGCAGAAACCCGCACACCTCCCAAGAGACCCAGTACTTC.

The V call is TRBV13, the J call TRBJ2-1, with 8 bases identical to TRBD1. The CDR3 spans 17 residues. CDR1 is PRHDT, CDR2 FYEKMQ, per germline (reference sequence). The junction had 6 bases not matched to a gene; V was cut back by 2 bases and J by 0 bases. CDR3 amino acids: CASSLRAGTGSYNEQFF. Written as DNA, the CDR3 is TGTGCCAGCAGCTTAAGGGCTGGGACAGGCTCCTACAATGAGCAGTTCTTC.

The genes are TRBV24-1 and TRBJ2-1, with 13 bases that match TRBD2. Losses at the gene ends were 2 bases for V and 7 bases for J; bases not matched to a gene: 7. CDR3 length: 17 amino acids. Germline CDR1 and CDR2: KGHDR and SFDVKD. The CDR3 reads CATSDSGTSGMGNEQFF. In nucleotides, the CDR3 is TGTGCCACCAGTGATTCCGGGACTAGCGGGATGGGGAATGAGCAGTTCTTC.

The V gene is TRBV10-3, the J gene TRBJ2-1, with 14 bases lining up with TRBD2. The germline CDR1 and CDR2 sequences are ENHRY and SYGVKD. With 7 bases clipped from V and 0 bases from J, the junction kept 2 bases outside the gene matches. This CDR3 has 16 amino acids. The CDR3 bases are TGTGCCATCAAGGGGACTAGCGGGAGCTCCTACAATGAGCAGTTCTTC. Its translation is CAIKGTSGSSYNEQFF.

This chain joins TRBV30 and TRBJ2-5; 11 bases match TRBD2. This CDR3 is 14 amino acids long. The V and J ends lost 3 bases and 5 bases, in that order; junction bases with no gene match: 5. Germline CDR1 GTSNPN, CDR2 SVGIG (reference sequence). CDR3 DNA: TGTGCCTGGAGGCCTAGCGGGGGGTTGGAGACCCAGTACTTC. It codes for CAWRPSGGLETQYF.

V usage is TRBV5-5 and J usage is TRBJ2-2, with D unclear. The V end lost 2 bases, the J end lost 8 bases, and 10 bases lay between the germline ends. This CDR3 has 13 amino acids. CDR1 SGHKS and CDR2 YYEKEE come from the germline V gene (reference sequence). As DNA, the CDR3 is TGTGCCAGCAGCTTCGAACCTCGAGGGGAGCTGTTTTTT. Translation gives CASSFEPRGELFF.

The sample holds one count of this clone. CDR3 sequence reads: CASNPQGYEQYF. DNA for the CDR3: TGTGCCAGCAACCCACAGGGATACGAGCAGTACTTC. The V and J genes are TRBV6-4 and TRBJ2-7; D perhaps matches TRBD1 (6 bases). The CDR3 contains 12 residues. Germline V CDR1 and CDR2: MRHNA, SNTAGT. Trimming removed 7 bases from V and 4 bases from J, with 11 bases in between.

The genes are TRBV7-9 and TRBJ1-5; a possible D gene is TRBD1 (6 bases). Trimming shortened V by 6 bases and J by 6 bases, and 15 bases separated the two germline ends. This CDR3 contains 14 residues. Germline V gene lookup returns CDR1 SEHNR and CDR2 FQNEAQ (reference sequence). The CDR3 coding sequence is TGTGCCAGCAGTCATGGACAGCGGGGTCAGCCCCAGCATTTT. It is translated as CASSHGQRGQPQHF.

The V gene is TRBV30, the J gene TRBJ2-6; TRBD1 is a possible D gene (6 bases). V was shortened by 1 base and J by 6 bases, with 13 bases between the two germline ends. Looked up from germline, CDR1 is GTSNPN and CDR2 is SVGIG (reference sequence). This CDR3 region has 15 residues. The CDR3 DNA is TGTGCCTGGAGTGACAGGGCGCGAGCGGCCAACGTCCTGACTTTC. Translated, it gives CAWSDRARAANVLTF.

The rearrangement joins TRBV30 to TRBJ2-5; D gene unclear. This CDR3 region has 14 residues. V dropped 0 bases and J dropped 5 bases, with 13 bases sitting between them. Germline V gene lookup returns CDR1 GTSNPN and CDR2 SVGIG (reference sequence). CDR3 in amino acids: CAWSVMSTSETQYF. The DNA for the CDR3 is TGTGCCTGGAGTGTCATGAGTACCAGTGAGACCCAGTACTTC.

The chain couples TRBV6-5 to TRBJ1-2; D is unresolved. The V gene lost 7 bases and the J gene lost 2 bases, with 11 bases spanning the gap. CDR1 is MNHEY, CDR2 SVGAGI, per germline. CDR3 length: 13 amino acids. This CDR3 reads CASMRGRNYGYTF. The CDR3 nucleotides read TGTGCCAGCATGAGAGGGAGAAACTATGGCTACACCTTC.

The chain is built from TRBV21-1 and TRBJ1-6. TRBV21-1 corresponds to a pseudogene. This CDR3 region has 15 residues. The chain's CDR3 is CASSNLGDLNSPLHF. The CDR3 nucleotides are TGTGCCAGCAGCAATCTGGGAGACCTTAATTCACCCCTCCACTTT.

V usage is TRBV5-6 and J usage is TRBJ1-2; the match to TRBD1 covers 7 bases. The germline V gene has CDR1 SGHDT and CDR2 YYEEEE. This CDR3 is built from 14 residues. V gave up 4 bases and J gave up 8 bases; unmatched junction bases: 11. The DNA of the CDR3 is TGTGCCAGCAGCCCGACAGGGTACCGGCGCGGCTACACCTTC. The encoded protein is CASSPTGYRRGYTF.

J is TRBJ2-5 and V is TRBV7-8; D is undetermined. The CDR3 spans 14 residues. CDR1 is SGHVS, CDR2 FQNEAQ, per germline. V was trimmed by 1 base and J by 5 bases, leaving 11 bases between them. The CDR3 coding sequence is TGTGCCAGCAGCTTAGGCGTAGATTACGAGACCCAGTACTTC. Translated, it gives CASSLGVDYETQYF.

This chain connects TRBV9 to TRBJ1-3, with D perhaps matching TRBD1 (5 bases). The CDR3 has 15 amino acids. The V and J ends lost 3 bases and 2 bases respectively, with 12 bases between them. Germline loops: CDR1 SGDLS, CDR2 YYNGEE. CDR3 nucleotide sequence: TGTGCCAGCAGCGCGCGACTAGGGGCTGGAAACACCATATATTTT. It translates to CASSARLGAGNTIYF. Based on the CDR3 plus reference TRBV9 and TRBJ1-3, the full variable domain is DSGVTQTPKHLITATGQRVTLRCSPRSGDLSVYWYQQSLDQGLQFLIQYYNGEERAKGNILERFSAQQFPDLHSELNLSSLELGDSALYFCASSARLGAGNTIYFGEGSWLTVV.

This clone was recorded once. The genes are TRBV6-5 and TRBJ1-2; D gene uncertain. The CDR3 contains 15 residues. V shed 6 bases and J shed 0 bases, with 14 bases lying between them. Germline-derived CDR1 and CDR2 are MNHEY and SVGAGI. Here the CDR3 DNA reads TGTGCCAGCAGAGCCCTCTCGGGAGCTAACTATGGCTACACCTTC. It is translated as CASRALSGANYGYTF.

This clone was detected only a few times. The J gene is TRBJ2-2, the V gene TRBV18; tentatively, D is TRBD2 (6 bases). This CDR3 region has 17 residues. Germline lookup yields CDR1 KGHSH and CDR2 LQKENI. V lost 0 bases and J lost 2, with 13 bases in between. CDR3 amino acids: CASSPPSIGLNTGELFF. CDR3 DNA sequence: TGTGCCAGCTCACCACCCTCCATAGGACTAAACACCGGGGAGCTGTTTTTT.